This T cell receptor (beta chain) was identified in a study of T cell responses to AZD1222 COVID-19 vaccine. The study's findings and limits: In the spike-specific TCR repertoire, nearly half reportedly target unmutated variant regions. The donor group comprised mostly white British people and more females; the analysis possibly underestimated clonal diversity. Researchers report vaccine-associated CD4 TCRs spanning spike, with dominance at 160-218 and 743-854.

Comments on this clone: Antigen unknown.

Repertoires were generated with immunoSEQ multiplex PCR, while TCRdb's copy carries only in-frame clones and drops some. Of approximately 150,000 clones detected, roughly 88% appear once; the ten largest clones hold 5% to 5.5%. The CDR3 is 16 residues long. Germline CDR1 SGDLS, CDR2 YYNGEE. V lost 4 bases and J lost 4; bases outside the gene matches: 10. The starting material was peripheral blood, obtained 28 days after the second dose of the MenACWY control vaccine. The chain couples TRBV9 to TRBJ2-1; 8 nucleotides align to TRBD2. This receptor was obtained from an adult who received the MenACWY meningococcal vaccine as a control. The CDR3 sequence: CASSPSSGTRYNEQFF. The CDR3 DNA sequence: TGTGCCAGCAGCCCCAGTAGTGGGACTAGGTACAATGAGCAGTTCTTC.